The next 17 T cell receptor beta chains were all read from a single sample in a study of T cells in Graves' hyperthyroidism and ophthalmopathy. Amplification of TCR beta CDR3 regions used RNA as the template. Primed by the HTBI set, a first-round RT-PCR was run on the TCR CDR3. TCRdb analysed the multiplex PCR reads with MiXCR anew, one entry per CDR3 protein. This sample carries some 92,000 distinct CDR3 sequences, around 40% of them seen once, and the ten largest clones take 9.5% to 13%. The material sequenced was peripheral blood or thyroid tissue (not recorded which). The receptors shown here come from a woman in her 30s with Graves' hyperthyroidism.

As regards this clonotype: A much larger clone sits a single nucleotide away, making a read error possible. V usage is TRBV20-1 and J usage is TRBJ2-3; TRBD2 agrees at 8 bases. The V segment lost 3 bases and the J segment 8 bases; nucleotides outside the gene matches: 7. The CDR3 is 13 amino acids. Germline assignment: CDR1 DFQATT and CDR2 SNEGSKA (reference sequence). CDR3 loop: CSASRGLVGTQYF. CDR3 DNA sequence: TGCAGTGCTAGTCGGGGACTAGTTGGTACGCAGTATTTT.

This clonotype was counted only a few times. The V and J genes are TRBV7-9 and TRBJ2-3; TRBD2 aligns across 8 bases. Germline V gives CDR1 SEHNR, CDR2 FQNEAQ (reference sequence). This CDR3 contains 16 residues. Trimming cost V 5 bases and J 1 base; bases outside gene matches: 8. CDR3 loop: CASSPVTSARTDTQYF. CDR3 bases: TGTGCCAGCAGCCCCGTGACTAGCGCCCGCACAGATACGCAGTATTTT.

This clonotype is a singleton in its sample. CDR3 sequence (DNA): TGTGCCATCAGCGCCACCGGGACAGGGGGGAACGAGCAGTACTTC. Its translation is CAISATGTGGNEQYF. V usage is TRBV10-3 and J usage is TRBJ2-7; 11 bases match TRBD1. Trimming at V came to 6 bases and at J to 5 bases, leaving 9 bases not matched to a gene. This CDR3 is built from 15 residues. Germline V gene sequence: CDR1 ENHRY, CDR2 SYGVKD.

This clonotype has ten or more counts. The rearrangement links TRBV5-1 to TRBJ2-2; tentatively, D is TRBD1 (5 bases). CDR3 length: 17 amino acids. Germline CDR1 SGHRS, CDR2 YFSETQ. Trimming removed 0 bases at V and 1 base at J, with 13 bases between. CDR3 sequence: CASSLAPWGGNTGELFF. Written as DNA, the CDR3 is TGCGCCAGCAGCTTGGCCCCCTGGGGCGGGAACACCGGGGAGCTGTTTTTT.

As regards this clonotype: Possible read error: a much larger clone is one base away. The rearrangement links TRBV15 to TRBJ2-5, with D perhaps TRBD2 (5 bases). Trimming took off 5 bases at V and 1 base at J, with 8 bases between the two ends. In germline, CDR1 is LNHNV, CDR2 YYDKDF (reference sequence). This CDR3 spans 13 amino acids. As DNA, the CDR3 is TGTGCCACCAGCGGCGGGCCCCAAGAGACCCAGTACTTC. Its translation: CATSGGPQETQYF. The entire variable domain, with the rest obtained from reference TRBV15 and TRBJ2-5, is as follows: DAMVIQNPRYQVTQFGKPVTLSCSQTLNHNVMYWYQQKSSQAPKLLFHYYDKDFNNEADTPDNFQSRRPNTSFCFLDIRSPGLGDTAMYLCATSGGPQETQYFGPGTRLLVL.

This clonotype was seen a handful of times. The V and J genes are TRBV7-8 and TRBJ2-3; D ambiguous. Germline V lookup: CDR1 SGHVS, CDR2 FQNEAQ. The V gene lost 5 bases and the J gene lost 5 bases, with 8 bases spanning the gap. The CDR3 extends over 12 amino acids. In DNA form, the CDR3 reads TGTGCCAGCAGCCCGCGGAAAGATACGCAGTATTTT. Its translation is CASSPRKDTQYF.

This chain uses TRBV20-1 with TRBJ2-7, with 9 bases that match TRBD2. This CDR3 is built from 13 residues. The trim removed 6 bases at V and 6 bases at J, leaving 9 bases unmatched. Germline V lookup: CDR1 DFQATT, CDR2 SNEGSKA (reference sequence). The CDR3 loop is CSATGTSRAEQYF. Written as DNA, the CDR3 is TGCAGTGCAACCGGGACTAGCCGGGCCGAGCAGTACTTC.

This clonotype was picked up many times. V is TRBV27 and J is TRBJ2-5; D is unresolved. Trimming left V 6 bases short and J 7 bases short, with 9 bases between. Per the germline V gene, CDR1 is MNHEY and CDR2 is SMNVEV (reference sequence). This CDR3 comprises 11 residues. The CDR3 bases are TGTGCCAGCAGAGGGCCGGCGACCCAGTACTTC. It codes for CASRGPATQYF.

This clonotype has a count of ten or more. The V and J genes are TRBV20-1 and TRBJ1-6, with D possibly being TRBD1 (5 bases). Trimming removed 6 bases at V and 3 bases at J, with 9 bases between. This CDR3 has 13 residues. CDR1 is DFQATT, CDR2 SNEGSKA, per germline (reference sequence). In DNA form, the CDR3 reads TGCAGTGCCCGGGGCTTCTATAATTCACCCCTCCACTTT. As protein: CSARGFYNSPLHF.

The chain is built from TRBV20-1 and TRBJ2-3, with D perhaps TRBD1 or TRBD2 (5 bases each). CDR1 is DFQATT and CDR2 is SNEGSKA in the germline V gene (reference sequence). Trimming stripped 1 base from V and 0 bases from J, with 14 bases between. CDR3 length: 16 amino acids. The DNA for the CDR3 is TGCAGTGCTAGAGGGCGACAGCTAGCTAGCACAGATACGCAGTATTTT. It translates to CSARGRQLASTDTQYF.

The table lists this clonotype with many counts. The chain recombines TRBV9 with TRBJ1-2; no reliable D call. Germline V lookup: CDR1 SGDLS, CDR2 YYNGEE. The V gene lost 3 bases and the J gene lost 5 bases, with 14 bases spanning the gap. This CDR3 has 14 residues. The CDR3 reads CASSDPAQAYGYTF. The CDR3 bases are TGTGCCAGCAGCGACCCCGCCCAGGCGTATGGCTACACCTTC.

There are many counts of this clonotype. The chain combines TRBV12-3 or TRBV12-4 with TRBJ1-1; 7 nucleotides agree with TRBD1. V lost 6 bases to trimming and J lost 7 bases; unmatched junction nucleotides: 20. The CDR3 is made up of 17 amino acids. DNA for the CDR3: TGTGCCAGCAGCGCAGCCATTCCGAGACAGGGTAAGGATGAAGCTTTCTTT. Protein sequence: CASSAAIPRQGKDEAFF.

The V and J genes are TRBV3-1 and TRBJ2-5; D remains ambiguous. V dropped 0 bases and J dropped 1 base, with 9 bases sitting between them. This CDR3 comprises 15 residues. Per germline, CDR1 LGHDT and CDR2 YNNKEL (reference sequence). The DNA for the CDR3 is TGTGCCAGCAGCCAAGATCCGGGCAGCCAAGAGACCCAGTACTTC. Residues: CASSQDPGSQETQYF.

This clonotype counts as medium-sized. The chain links TRBV7-8 to TRBJ1-1, with unresolved D. Trimming left V 5 bases short and J 2 bases short, with 9 bases between. The CDR3 sequence is 13 residues long. The germline V gene encodes CDR1 SGHVS and CDR2 FQNEAQ. The CDR3 nucleotides read TGTGCCAGCAGCCCCGTTGAAAACACTGAAGCTTTCTTT. It yields the protein CASSPVENTEAFF.

This clonotype was recorded at least ten times. The V call is TRBV5-1, the J call TRBJ2-7, with D hard to call. CDR3 length equals 13 residues. Germline V gene sequence: CDR1 SGHRS, CDR2 YFSETQ. V was shortened by 0 bases and J by 7 bases, with 11 bases between the two germline ends. The CDR3 spells CASSLGSGNEQYF. The CDR3 nucleotides are TGCGCCAGCAGCTTGGGATCGGGCAATGAGCAGTACTTC.

In its sample, this clonotype was seen many times. This chain joins TRBV2 and TRBJ1-2; weak D call: TRBD1 (5 bases). Trimming cost V 7 bases and J 4 bases, with 7 bases left between them. CDR1 is SNHLY and CDR2 is FYNNEI in the germline V gene. The CDR3 length is 11 residues. The CDR3 coding sequence is TGTGCCAGCATGAGGGGCTATGGCTACACCTTC. Its translation: CASMRGYGYTF.

This clonotype was detected only a few times. The chain has TRBV12-3 or TRBV12-4 and TRBJ1-1, with unresolved D. V was trimmed by 6 bases and J by 10 bases, leaving 21 bases between them. This CDR3 contains 14 residues. CDR3 in DNA: TGTGCCAGCAGGCCAATAGAGGGCCCAGCTGGAGCTTTCTTT. The encoded protein is CASRPIEGPAGAFF.